The entry below describes one T cell receptor (beta chain). What it binds is unknown. The germline CDR1 and CDR2 sequences are MGHDK and SYGVNS. Trimming removed 3 bases from V and 6 bases from J, with 11 bases in between. The CDR3 has 14 amino acids. In alopecia areata patients, both lesional scalp punch biopsies and peripheral blood were collected. The data are from a study of CD8+ T cells in alopecia areata. Looking at the study overall: Oral tofacitinib, 5 to 10 mg twice daily, was given in an open-label trial. Tofacitinib exposure lasted 6 to 18 months, followed by 6 months off drug. Study results and caveats: Compared with mice, patients displayed less clear TCR sharing, possibly for HLA-related reasons.

RNA was isolated and reverse transcribed to cDNA, the sequencing template. Profiling relied on immunoSEQ multiplex PCR, and the TCRdb table lists in-frame clones only, not all of them. This sample carries approximately 150,000 clones, about 70% of them seen once, and the ten largest clones take approximately 10%. This clonotype was obtained from a human donor with alopecia areata. This chain joins TRBV25-1 and TRBJ2-2, with D perhaps TRBD2 (5 bases). The specimen was CD8+ T cells sorted from blood, collected at week 0. The CDR3 spells CASSDLGAPGELFF. DNA of the CDR3: TGTGCCAGCAGTGATCTGGGAGCACCCGGGGAGCTGTTTTTT.